What follows describes a single TCR beta chain. This clone came up many times. The antigen it recognizes is unknown. Nothing much larger sits one base from this clone, and base qualities are not available. Participants in the prospective study were aged roughly 18 to 89 years, lived in 24 United States geographic areas, and enrolled through a virtual design. Cohort assignment in the prospective study relied on participant-reported clinical history from a screening survey and a study questionnaire. Recovered participants in ImmuneRACE Cohort 3 were defined by two consecutive negative NP/OP PCR tests, clearance by a healthcare professional, or resolution of symptoms. In the prospective study, mobile phlebotomists collected whole blood, serum and a nasopharyngeal or oropharyngeal swab from each participant. Over an approximately 2-month period, participants in the prospective study had the option of providing additional blood draws and questionnaires. Before DNA extraction, prospective study blood samples were shipped either frozen or at room temperature.

This entry belongs to a study of blood T cell repertoires in COVID-19 (dated by TCRdb to about 2020). Background for the entire study: Collaborator samples came from the United States, Italy and Spain and covered acute and convalescent phases of COVID-19. The prospective study material was composed of cDNA or gDNA derived from T cells, B-cell-depleted T cells, or PBMCs. The dataset comprised deeply sampled blood TCRbeta repertoires from subjects exposed to, actively infected with, or recovered from COVID-19. A freely available public database, intended as a resource for researchers studying the immune response to SARS-CoV-2, is where the repertoires were released. The samples were drawn from the first 160 participants of the ongoing ImmuneRACE study and from roughly 1,300 subjects provided by 6 global collaborators. Nearly every sample came with metadata listing a de-identified subject ID, COVID-19 status, age in years and sex. Where available, HLA class I and class II types were taken from metadata supplied by the sample provider and were not determined by assay-based typing.

The CDR3 starts with the cysteine, ends with the phenylalanine, and has 14 residues. Only CDR3 DNA remains: 42 bases, in frame from the first base. V is reduced by 5 bases and J by 7 bases, leaving a spacing of 12 bases between them. The CDR1 and CDR2 encoded by the germline V gene (reference sequence) are MNHEY and SMNVEV. The full study reports these points: How much clinical and demographic metadata was included differed by source and by participant, and the metadata was provided uncurated.

TCRbeta CDR3 regions were amplified from genomic DNA by means of the immunoSEQ Assay, a bias-controlled multiplex PCR. As for the authors' bioinformatics: The number of nucleated cells in each sample was estimated from the amplification of reference gene primers within the assay. To quantify the absolute abundance of each unique TCRbeta CDR3 rearrangement, sequence reads were collapsed and filtered. For each sample, productive Simpson clonality was calculated as the square root of Simpson's diversity index over productive rearrangements. Here the immuneACCESS table is served through TCRdb, limited to in-frame sequences with V and J called. Missing clones are a known gap in these copies; in checked studies unresolved V genes cover under half, and the rest lacks a known reason. The V and J calls and clone size were taken over from that table, and D and trimming were inferred from the DNA. The sample table shows 250,000 to 400,000 clones, and roughly nine tenths are seen once. The ten biggest clones cover around 2.7% of the sample.

The sequenced sample consisted of PBMCs or T cells enriched from blood (not recorded which). This clonotype originated in a man aged 60 to 75 who had recovered from COVID-19. Here the chain combines TRBV27 and TRBJ1-6; TRBD1 is perhaps the D gene, given 5 matching bases. The nucleotide sequence reads TGTGCCAGCAGTACCGGGACTTCGAATTCACCCCTCCACTTT. Its protein is CASSTGTSNSPLHF.